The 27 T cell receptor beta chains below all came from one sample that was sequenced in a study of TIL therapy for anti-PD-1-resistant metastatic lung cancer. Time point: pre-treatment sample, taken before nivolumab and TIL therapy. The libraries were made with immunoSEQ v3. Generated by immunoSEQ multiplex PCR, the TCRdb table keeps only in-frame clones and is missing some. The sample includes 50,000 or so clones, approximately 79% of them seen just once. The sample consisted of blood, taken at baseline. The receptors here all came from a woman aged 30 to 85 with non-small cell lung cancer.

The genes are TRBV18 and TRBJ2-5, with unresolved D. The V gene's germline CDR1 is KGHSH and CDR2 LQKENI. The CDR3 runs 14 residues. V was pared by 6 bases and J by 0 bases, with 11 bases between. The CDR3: CASSGRGYQETQYF. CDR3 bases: TGTGCCAGCTCCGGGCGTGGGTACCAAGAGACCCAGTACTTC.

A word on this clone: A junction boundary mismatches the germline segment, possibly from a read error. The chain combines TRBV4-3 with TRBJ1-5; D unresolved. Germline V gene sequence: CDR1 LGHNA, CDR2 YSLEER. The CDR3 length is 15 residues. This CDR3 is CASSKDSVGYQPQHF. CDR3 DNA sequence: TGCGCCAGCAGCAAAGATTCGGTGGGGTATCAGCCCCAGCATTTT.

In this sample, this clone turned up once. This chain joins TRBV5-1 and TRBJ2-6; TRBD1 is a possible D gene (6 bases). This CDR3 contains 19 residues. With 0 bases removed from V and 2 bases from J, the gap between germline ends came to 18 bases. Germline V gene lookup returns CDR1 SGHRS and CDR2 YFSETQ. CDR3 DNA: TGCGCCAGCAGCTTGGACGGCAGGGGTTCACTGACTGGGGCCAACGTCCTGACTTTC. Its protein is CASSLDGRGSLTGANVLTF.

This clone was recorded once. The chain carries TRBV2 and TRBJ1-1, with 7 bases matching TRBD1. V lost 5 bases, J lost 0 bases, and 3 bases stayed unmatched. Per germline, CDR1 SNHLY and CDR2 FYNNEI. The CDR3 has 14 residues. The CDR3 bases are TGTGCCAGCAGTATAACAGGGGTGAACACTGAAGCTTTCTTT. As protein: CASSITGVNTEAFF.

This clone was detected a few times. This CDR3 is CASSPSDRAAGYTF. The CDR3, as DNA: TGTGCCAGCAGCCCTTCGGACAGGGCGGCTGGCTACACCTTC. The V gene is TRBV28, the J gene TRBJ1-2; TRBD1 aligns across 8 bases. Germline CDR1 reads MDHEN; CDR2 reads SYDVKM. The CDR3 spans 14 residues. V was pared by 6 bases and J by 7 bases, with 10 bases of the junction left unmatched.

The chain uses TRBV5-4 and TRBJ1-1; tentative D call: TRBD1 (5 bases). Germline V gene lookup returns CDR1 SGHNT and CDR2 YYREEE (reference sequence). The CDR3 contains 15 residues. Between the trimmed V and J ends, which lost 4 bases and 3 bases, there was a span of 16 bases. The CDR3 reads CASSGWGSQDTEAFF. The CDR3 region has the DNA TGTGCCAGCAGCGGTTGGGGCTCTCAGGACACTGAAGCTTTCTTT.

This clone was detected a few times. The CDR3 loop reads CSVSREGGQPQHF. The CDR3 nucleotides read TGCAGCGTTAGTCGTGAGGGCGGTCAGCCCCAGCATTTT. This sequence joins TRBV29-1 and TRBJ1-5; no clear D gene. CDR3 size: 13 residues. V shed 5 bases and J shed 6 bases, with 14 bases lying between them. The germline gives CDR1 SQVTM, CDR2 ANQGSEA.

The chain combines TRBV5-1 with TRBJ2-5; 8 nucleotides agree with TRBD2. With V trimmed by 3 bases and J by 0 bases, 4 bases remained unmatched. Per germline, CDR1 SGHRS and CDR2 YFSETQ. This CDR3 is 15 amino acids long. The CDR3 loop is CASSSRGGNQETQYF. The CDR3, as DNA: TGCGCCAGCAGCTCCCGGGGGGGGAACCAAGAGACCCAGTACTTC.

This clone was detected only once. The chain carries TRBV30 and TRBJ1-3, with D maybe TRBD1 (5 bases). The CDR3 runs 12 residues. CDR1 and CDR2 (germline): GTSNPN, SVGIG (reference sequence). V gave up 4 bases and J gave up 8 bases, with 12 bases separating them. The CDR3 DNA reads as TGTGCCTGGACGCCAGGGCGGGACACCATATATTTT. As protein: CAWTPGRDTIYF.

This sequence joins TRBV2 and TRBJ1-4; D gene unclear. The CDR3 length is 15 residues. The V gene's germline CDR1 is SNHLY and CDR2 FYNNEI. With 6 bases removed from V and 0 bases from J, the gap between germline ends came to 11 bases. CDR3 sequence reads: CASSERTPTNEKLFF. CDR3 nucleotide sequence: TGTGCCAGCAGCGAACGGACTCCAACTAATGAAAAACTGTTTTTT.

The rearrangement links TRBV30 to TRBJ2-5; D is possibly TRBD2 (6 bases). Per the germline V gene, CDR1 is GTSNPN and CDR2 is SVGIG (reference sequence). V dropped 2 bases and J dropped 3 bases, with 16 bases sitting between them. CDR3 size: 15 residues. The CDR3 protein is CAWSREVGPKETQYF. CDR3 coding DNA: TGTGCCTGGAGTAGGGAGGTAGGGCCAAAAGAGACCCAGTACTTC.

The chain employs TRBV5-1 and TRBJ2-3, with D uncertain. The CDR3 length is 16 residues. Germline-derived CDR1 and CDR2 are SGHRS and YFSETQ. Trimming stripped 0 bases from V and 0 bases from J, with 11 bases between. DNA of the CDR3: TGCGCCAGCAGCTTGGTTTCCGTACTTAGCACAGATACGCAGTATTTT. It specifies CASSLVSVLSTDTQYF. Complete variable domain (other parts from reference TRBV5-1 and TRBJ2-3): KAGVTQTPRYLIKTRGQQVTLSCSPISGHRSVSWYQQTPGQGLQFLFEYFSETQRNKGNFPGRFSGRQFSNSRSEMNVSTLELGDSALYLCASSLVSVLSTDTQYFGPGTRLTVL.

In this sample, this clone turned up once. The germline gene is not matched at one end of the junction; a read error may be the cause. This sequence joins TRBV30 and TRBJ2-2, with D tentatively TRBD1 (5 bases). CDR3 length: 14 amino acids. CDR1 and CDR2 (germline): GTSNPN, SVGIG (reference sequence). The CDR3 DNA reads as TGTGCATGGAAAGTAGGACAGAACACCGGGGAGCTGTTTTTT. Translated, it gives CAWKVGQNTGELFF.

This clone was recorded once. The CDR3 coding sequence is TGTGCCAGCAGTTTATGGGTTGAGGGGCCCTACGAGCAGTACTTC. This translates into CASSLWVEGPYEQYF. J is TRBJ2-7 and V is TRBV27; perhaps D is TRBD1 or TRBD2 (5 bases each). The CDR3 loop spans 15 amino acids. The V end was cut by 1 base, the J end by 2 bases, with 12 bases between. Germline V gives CDR1 MNHEY, CDR2 SMNVEV (reference sequence).

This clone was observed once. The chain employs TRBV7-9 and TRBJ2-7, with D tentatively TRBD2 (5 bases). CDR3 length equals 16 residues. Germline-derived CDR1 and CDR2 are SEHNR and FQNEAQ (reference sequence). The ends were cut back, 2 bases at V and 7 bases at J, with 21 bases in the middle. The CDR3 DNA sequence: TGTGCCAGCAGCTTATCCAAAACCTTGGGGTCGGGGGAGCAGTACTTC. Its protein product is CASSLSKTLGSGEQYF.

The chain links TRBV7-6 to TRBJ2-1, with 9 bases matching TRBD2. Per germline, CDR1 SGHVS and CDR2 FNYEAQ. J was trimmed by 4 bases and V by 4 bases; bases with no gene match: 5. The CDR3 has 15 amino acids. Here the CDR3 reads CASSSLAGPYNEQFF. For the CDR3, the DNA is TGTGCCAGCAGCTCCCTAGCGGGACCTTACAATGAGCAGTTCTTC.

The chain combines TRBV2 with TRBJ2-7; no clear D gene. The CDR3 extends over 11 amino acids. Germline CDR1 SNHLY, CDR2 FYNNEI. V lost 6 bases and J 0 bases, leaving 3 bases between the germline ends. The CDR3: CASSYSYEQYF. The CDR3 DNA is TGTGCCAGCAGCTACTCCTACGAGCAGTACTTC.

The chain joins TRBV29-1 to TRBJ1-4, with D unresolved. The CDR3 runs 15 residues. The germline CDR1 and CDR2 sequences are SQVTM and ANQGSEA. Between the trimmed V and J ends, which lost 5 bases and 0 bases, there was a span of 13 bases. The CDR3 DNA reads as TGCAGCGTTAGAGACGGTTTGGCAACTAATGAAAAACTGTTTTTT. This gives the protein CSVRDGLATNEKLFF.

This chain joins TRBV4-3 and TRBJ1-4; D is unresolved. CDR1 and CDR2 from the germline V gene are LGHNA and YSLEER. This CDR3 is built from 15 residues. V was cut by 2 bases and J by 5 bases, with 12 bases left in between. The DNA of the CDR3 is TGCGCCAGCAGCCAAAGTGGGCAGGAGAATGAAAAACTGTTTTTT. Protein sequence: CASSQSGQENEKLFF.

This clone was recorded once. The CDR3 nucleotides are TGTGCCAGCAGTGGGAATGATCAGCCCCAGCATTTT. Its protein is CASSGNDQPQHF. This sequence joins TRBV2 and TRBJ1-5; D gene ambiguous. The ends were cut back, 4 bases at V and 5 bases at J, with 6 bases in the middle. The germline V gene has CDR1 SNHLY and CDR2 FYNNEI. The CDR3 is made up of 12 amino acids.

The CDR3 sequence is CASSQTRQRNSYNEQFF. The DNA for the CDR3 is TGCGCCAGCAGCCAAACCAGACAGAGAAACTCCTACAATGAGCAGTTCTTC. V is TRBV4-3 and J is TRBJ2-1; a possible D gene is TRBD1 (5 bases). CDR1 is LGHNA and CDR2 is YSLEER in the germline V gene. The CDR3 is 17 residues long. V was cut by 2 bases and J by 0 bases, with 14 bases left in between.

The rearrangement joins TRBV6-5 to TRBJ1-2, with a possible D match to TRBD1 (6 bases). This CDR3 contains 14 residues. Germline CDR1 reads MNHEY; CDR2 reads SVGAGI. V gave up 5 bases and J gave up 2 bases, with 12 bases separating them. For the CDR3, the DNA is TGTGCCAGCAGTCCGGACAGTGGCAACTATGGCTACACCTTC. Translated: CASSPDSGNYGYTF.

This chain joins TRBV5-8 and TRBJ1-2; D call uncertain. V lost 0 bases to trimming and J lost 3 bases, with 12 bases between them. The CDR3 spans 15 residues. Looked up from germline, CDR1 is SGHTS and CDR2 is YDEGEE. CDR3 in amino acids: CASSLGAILDYGYTF. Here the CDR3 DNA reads TGTGCCAGCAGCTTGGGGGCTATCTTGGACTATGGCTACACCTTC.

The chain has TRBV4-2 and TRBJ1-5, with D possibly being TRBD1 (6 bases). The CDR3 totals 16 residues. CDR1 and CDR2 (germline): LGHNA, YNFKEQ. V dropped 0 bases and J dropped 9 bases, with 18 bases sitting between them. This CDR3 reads CASSQEEDSATRPQHF. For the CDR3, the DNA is TGTGCCAGCAGCCAAGAGGAGGACAGCGCCACCCGGCCCCAGCATTTT.

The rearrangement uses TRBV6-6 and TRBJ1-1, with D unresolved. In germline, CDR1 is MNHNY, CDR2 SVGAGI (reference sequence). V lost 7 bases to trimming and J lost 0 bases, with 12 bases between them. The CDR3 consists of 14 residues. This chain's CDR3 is CASTEKGVNTEAFF. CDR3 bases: TGTGCCAGCACAGAGAAGGGCGTGAACACTGAAGCTTTCTTT.

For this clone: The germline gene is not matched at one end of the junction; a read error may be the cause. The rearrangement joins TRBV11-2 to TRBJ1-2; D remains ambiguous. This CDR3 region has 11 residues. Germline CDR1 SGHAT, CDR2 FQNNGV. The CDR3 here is CASSLGGMVAF. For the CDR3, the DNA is TGTGCCAGCAGCCTAGGAGGGATGGTCGCCTTC.

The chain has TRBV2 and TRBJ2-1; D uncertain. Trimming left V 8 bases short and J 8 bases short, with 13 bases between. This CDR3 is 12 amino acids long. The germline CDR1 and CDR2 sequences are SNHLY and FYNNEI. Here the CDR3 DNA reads TGTGCCAGCCAAAGACGCCGCGATGAGCAGTTCTTC. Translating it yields CASQRRRDEQFF.